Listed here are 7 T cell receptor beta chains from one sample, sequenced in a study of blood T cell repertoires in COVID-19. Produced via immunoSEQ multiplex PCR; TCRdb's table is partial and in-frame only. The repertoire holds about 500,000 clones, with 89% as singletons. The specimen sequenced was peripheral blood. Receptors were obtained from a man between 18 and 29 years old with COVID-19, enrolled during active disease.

The CDR3 DNA follows: TGTGCCAGCAGCCCTAGGTTTTCATACAATGAGCAGTTCTTC. This encodes CASSPRFSYNEQFF. J is TRBJ2-1 and V is TRBV7-8; D remains ambiguous. The V gene's germline CDR1 is SGHVS and CDR2 FQNEAQ. The V and J ends lost 5 bases and 4 bases respectively, with 12 bases between them. The CDR3 runs to 14 residues.

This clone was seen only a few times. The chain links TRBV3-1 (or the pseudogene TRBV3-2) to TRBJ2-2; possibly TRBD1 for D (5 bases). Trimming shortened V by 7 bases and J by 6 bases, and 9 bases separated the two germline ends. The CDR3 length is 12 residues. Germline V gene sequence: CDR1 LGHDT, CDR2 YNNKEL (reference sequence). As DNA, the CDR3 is TGTGCCAGCACCAGGGTCTCCGGGGAGCTGTTTTTT. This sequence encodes CASTRVSGELFF.

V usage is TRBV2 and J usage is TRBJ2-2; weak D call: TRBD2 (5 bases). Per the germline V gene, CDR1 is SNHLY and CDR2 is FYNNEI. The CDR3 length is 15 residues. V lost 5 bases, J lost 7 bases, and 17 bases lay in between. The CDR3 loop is CASSQLEGAYGELFF. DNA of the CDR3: TGTGCCAGCAGTCAGCTTGAGGGAGCTTACGGGGAGCTGTTTTTT. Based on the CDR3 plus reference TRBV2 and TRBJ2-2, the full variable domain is EPEVTQTPSHQVTQMGQEVILRCVPISNHLYFYWYRQILGQKVEFLVSFYNNEISEKSEIFDDQFSVERPDGSNFTLKIRSTKLEDSAMYFCASSQLEGAYGELFFGEGSRLTVL.

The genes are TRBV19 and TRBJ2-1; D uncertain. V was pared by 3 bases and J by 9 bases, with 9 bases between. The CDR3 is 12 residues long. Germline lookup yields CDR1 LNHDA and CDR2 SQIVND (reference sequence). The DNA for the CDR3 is TGTGCCAGTAGTATGGGTTCGGGTGAGCAGTTCTTC. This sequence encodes CASSMGSGEQFF.

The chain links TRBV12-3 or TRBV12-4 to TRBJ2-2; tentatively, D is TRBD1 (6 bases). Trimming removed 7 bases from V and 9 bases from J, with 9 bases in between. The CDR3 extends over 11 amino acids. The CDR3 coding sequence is TGTGCCAGCACCAGGGGCAGGGAGCTGTTTTTT. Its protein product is CASTRGRELFF.

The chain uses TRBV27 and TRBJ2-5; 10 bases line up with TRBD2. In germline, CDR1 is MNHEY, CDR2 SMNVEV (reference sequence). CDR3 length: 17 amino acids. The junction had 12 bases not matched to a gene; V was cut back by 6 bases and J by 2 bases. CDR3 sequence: CASRAIAGGPGQETQYF. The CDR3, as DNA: TGTGCCAGCAGGGCGATAGCGGGGGGCCCGGGGCAAGAGACCCAGTACTTC.

Here the CDR3 reads CACGVAGFNEQFF. The DNA for the CDR3 is TGTGCCTGCGGGGTAGCGGGATTCAATGAGCAGTTCTTC. V gene TRBV30 combines with J gene TRBJ2-1, with TRBD2 matching 8 bases. Germline values: CDR1 GTSNPN, CDR2 SVGIG (reference sequence). J was trimmed by 6 bases and V by 6 bases; bases with no gene match: 7. The CDR3 spans 13 residues.